This TCR beta chain was recorded in a study of blood T cell repertoires in COVID-19. Study-wide background: COVID-19 samples, acute and convalescent, were from the United States, Italy and Spain. Nucleic acid was either cDNA or gDNA, and it came from T cells, B-cell-depleted T cells, or PBMCs.

This CDR3 is 14 amino acids long. The germline V and J ends were trimmed by 0 bases and 0 bases, with 6 bases remaining between them. The germline CDR1 and CDR2 sequences are SGHDT and YYEEEE. In the original workflow: Nucleated cell counts were estimated from reference gene primer amplification. Generated by immunoSEQ multiplex PCR, the TCRdb table keeps only in-frame clones and is missing some. The DNA gave D and trimming, while V, J and clone size come from that table. The sample includes roughly 130,000 clones, 90% of them seen just once. Seattle researchers signed up patients amid active infection and tracked them longitudinally.

Sequencing input: peripheral blood. The sequence came from a man in his sixties with COVID-19, enrolled during active disease. The chain combines TRBV5-6 with TRBJ1-1, with unresolved D. The CDR3 DNA follows: TGTGCCAGCAGCTTGGTAGAGGTGAACACTGAAGCTTTCTTT. Encoded protein: CASSLVEVNTEAFF.